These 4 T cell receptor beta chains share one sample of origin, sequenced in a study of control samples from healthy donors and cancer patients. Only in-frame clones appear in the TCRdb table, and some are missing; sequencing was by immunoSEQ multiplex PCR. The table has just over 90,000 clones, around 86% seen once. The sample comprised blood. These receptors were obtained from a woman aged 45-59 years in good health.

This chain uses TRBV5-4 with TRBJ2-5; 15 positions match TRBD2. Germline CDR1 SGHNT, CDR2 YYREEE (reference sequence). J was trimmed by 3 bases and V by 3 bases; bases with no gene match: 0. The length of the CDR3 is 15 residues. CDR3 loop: CASSWTSGGEETQYF. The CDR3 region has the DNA TGTGCCAGCAGCTGGACTAGCGGGGGGGAAGAGACCCAGTACTTC.

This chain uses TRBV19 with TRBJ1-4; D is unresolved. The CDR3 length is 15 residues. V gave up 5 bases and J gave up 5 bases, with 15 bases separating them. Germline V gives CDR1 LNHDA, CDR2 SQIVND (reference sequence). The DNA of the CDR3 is TGTGCCAGTAGTCCGACGGCGGGCAGGAATGAAAAACTGTTTTTT. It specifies CASSPTAGRNEKLFF.

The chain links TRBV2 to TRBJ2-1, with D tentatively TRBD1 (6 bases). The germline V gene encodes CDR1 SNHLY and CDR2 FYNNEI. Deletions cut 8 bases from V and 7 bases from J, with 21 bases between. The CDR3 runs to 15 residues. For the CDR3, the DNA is TGTGCCAGCGCAGCCGGTCGGCAGGGGCTTAATGAGCAGTTCTTC. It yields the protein CASAAGRQGLNEQFF. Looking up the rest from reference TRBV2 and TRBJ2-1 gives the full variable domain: EPEVTQTPSHQVTQMGQEVILRCVPISNHLYFYWYRQILGQKVEFLVSFYNNEISEKSEIFDDQFSVERPDGSNFTLKIRSTKLEDSAMYFCASAAGRQGLNEQFFGPGTRLTVL.

CDR3 amino acids: CASKKIGQANQPQHF. Written as DNA, the CDR3 is TGTGCCAGCAAGAAGATCGGGCAGGCAAATCAGCCCCAGCATTTT. J is TRBJ1-5 and V is TRBV6-5; D gene ambiguous. Trimming stripped 7 bases from V and 4 bases from J, with 17 bases between. The CDR3 runs to 15 residues. Germline V gives CDR1 MNHEY, CDR2 SVGAGI.